These 14 T cell receptor beta chains were all obtained from the same sample, sequenced in a study of molecular identifiers for immune sequencing clone quantification (dated by TCRdb to 2016 to 2019). Libraries were made using PCR. The instrument was a NextSeq 500. Through fastp at Q25 and MiXCR, TCRdb rebuilt clones from the public reads, retaining in-frame beta chains. Rows matching on CDR3 protein sequence are summarized as one entry with the most common DNA and genes. The sample profile shows approximately 680,000 distinct CDR3 sequences; approximately 24% of them were found once. Of the sample, about 0.78% falls within the top ten clones. The material sequenced was naive CD8+ T cells from blood, with Jurkat cell RNA spiked in. In light of the paper, this sample's cell subset or site label describes: FACS-sorted CD8+CD4-CCR7+CD45RA+ naive T cells. The receptors here all came from a human donor in good health. Some libraries in this study had Jurkat cell RNA spiked in.

This clonotype was seen at least ten times. This chain connects TRBV4-3 to TRBJ1-1; possibly TRBD1 for D (5 bases). There are 15 residues in the CDR3. Trimming shortened V by 0 bases and J by 11 bases, and 19 bases separated the two germline ends. Germline V lookup: CDR1 LGHNA, CDR2 YSLEER. DNA for the CDR3: TGCGCCAGCAGCCAAGATTGGCTGGGACGGCCCGAGGCTTTCTTT. Protein: CASSQDWLGRPEAFF.

There are a few counts of this clonotype. Just one base apart from a much larger clone, this may be a read error. V usage is TRBV29-1 and J usage is TRBJ2-1; perhaps TRBD2 as D (5 bases). Germline V gene data show CDR1 as SQVTM and CDR2 as ANQGSEA. CDR3 length equals 14 residues. CDR3 DNA sequence: TGCGGCGTGGGGAGCCGTGATGCGTACAATGAGCAGTTCTTC. Translation gives CGVGSRDAYNEQFF.

To note about this clonotype: This clone may be a read error of a much larger clone one base away. The gene calls are TRBV29-1 and TRBJ2-1; 10 bases map to TRBD1. The CDR3 has 14 amino acids. Germline values: CDR1 SQVTM, CDR2 ANQGSEA. CDR3 protein: CSAERGTGADEQFF. The DNA of the CDR3 is TGCAGCGCTGAACGAGGGACAGGGGCGGATGAGCAGTTCTTC.

The table lists this clonotype with a few counts. The CDR3 here is CASSLIRGKIYGYTF. The CDR3 DNA follows: TGTGCCAGCAGTTTGATTAGGGGGAAGATCTATGGCTACACCTTC. The chain uses TRBV12-3 or TRBV12-4 and TRBJ1-2; possible D gene TRBD1, 6 bases. V lost 3 bases, J lost 4 bases, and 15 bases lay in between. The CDR3 contains 15 residues.

This clonotype was seen a few times. The rearrangement links TRBV27 to TRBJ2-7; D is possibly TRBD1 (6 bases). V was shortened by 3 bases and J by 3 bases, with 15 bases between the two germline ends. Germline CDR1 and CDR2: MNHEY and SMNVEV (reference sequence). CDR3 size: 15 residues. CDR3 bases: TGTGCCAGCAGTTTTGGGGCAGGGGAATACTACGAGCAGTACTTC. This gives the protein CASSFGAGEYYEQYF.

The chain couples TRBV7-6 to TRBJ2-3; D tentatively fits TRBD1 or TRBD2 (7 bases each). Germline CDR1 is SGHVS and CDR2 is FNYEAQ. The ends were cut back, 3 bases at V and 1 base at J, with 17 bases in the middle. The CDR3 consists of 17 residues. The CDR3, as DNA: TGTGCCAGCAGCTTCCCGCCAGGGGGGGGCGGCACAGATACGCAGTATTTT. This codes for CASSFPPGGGGTDTQYF. The entire variable domain, with the rest obtained from reference TRBV7-6 and TRBJ2-3, is as follows: GAGVSQSPRYKVTKRGQDVALRCDPISGHVSLYWYRQALGQGPEFLTYFNYEAQQDKSGLPNDRFSAERPEGSISTLTIQRTEQRDSAMYRCASSFPPGGGGTDTQYFGPGTRLTVL.

The table lists this clonotype with many counts. The rearrangement joins TRBV6-2 or TRBV6-3 to TRBJ2-1; 12 bases are shared with TRBD2. This CDR3 has 18 amino acids. CDR1 and CDR2 (germline): MNHEY, SVGEGT. J lost 9 bases, V lost 0 bases, and 12 bases had no gene match. The CDR3 bases are TGTGCCAGCAGTTACTCGATGGTGACTAGCGGGAGTCGTAGTGAGCAGTTCTTC. This encodes CASSYSMVTSGSRSEQFF.

With regard to this clonotype: A read error may be the cause here, since a much bigger clone is one base away. V is TRBV20-1 and J is TRBJ2-7; D is possibly TRBD2 (6 bases). There are 15 residues in the CDR3. The germline CDR1 and CDR2 sequences are DFQATT and SNEGSKA (reference sequence). The CDR3 loop reads CRVQAFSGSSYEQYF. CDR3 DNA: TGCAGGGTCCAGGCCTTTAGCGGATCCTCCTACGAGCAGTACTTC.

This clonotype occurred many times. The chain employs TRBV12-3 or TRBV12-4 and TRBJ2-4; 8 bases fit TRBD1. The CDR3 is made up of 14 amino acids. Trimming cost V 5 bases and J 8 bases; bases outside gene matches: 8. DNA for the CDR3: TGTGCCAGCAGTCCGAGCAGGGGGCTGGACATTCAGTACTTC. Translating gives CASSPSRGLDIQYF.

This clonotype came up many times. The rearrangement joins TRBV20-1 to TRBJ2-3; 8 nucleotides line up with TRBD2. Germline trimming cut 0 bases from V and 5 bases from J; bases unmatched to any gene: 7. Germline V lookup: CDR1 DFQATT, CDR2 SNEGSKA (reference sequence). This CDR3 region has 15 residues. This CDR3 reads CSARDLREVGDTQYF. DNA for the CDR3: TGCAGTGCTAGAGATCTGCGGGAGGTGGGAGATACGCAGTATTTT.

This clonotype occurred a few times. J is TRBJ1-2 and V is TRBV30; D ambiguous. V was cut by 0 bases and J by 8 bases, with 16 bases left in between. Germline loops: CDR1 GTSNPN, CDR2 SVGIG (reference sequence). The CDR3 is 14 amino acids. CDR3 in amino acids: CAWSVRSVISGYTF. Here the CDR3 DNA reads TGTGCCTGGAGTGTACGGAGCGTAATCAGCGGCTACACCTTC.

Regarding this clonotype: A much bigger clone sits one base away, suggesting this may be a read error. The rearrangement joins TRBV20-1 to TRBJ2-4; D not certain. The germline CDR1 and CDR2 sequences are DFQATT and SNEGSKA (reference sequence). V gave up 3 bases and J gave up 3 bases, with 15 bases separating them. The CDR3 contains 15 residues. CDR3 nucleotides: TGCAGTGCTAGTAGGCCGGACCTAGACAAAAACATTCAGTACTTC. It codes for CSASRPDLDKNIQYF.

In this sample, this clonotype turned up a few times. V gene TRBV6-6 combines with J gene TRBJ2-7; 8 positions match TRBD1. This CDR3 has 15 residues. V gave up 5 bases and J gave up 2 bases; unmatched junction bases: 8. Germline V lookup: CDR1 MNHNY, CDR2 SVGAGI (reference sequence). The CDR3 nucleotides are TGTGCCAGCAGTACGGACAGGGAGTTCCCCTACGAGCAGTACTTC. Residues: CASSTDREFPYEQYF.

Notes on this clonotype: Given a much more abundant clone one base away, this may be a read error. This sequence joins TRBV25-1 and TRBJ2-7; D remains unclear. Trimming stripped 1 base from V and 2 bases from J, with 12 bases between. The CDR3 contains 15 residues. Germline loops: CDR1 MGHDK, CDR2 SYGVNS. The CDR3, as DNA: TGTGCCAGCAGTGAATTTAGGCAGTGGGCCTACGAGCAGTACTTC. This gives the protein CASSEFRQWAYEQYF.